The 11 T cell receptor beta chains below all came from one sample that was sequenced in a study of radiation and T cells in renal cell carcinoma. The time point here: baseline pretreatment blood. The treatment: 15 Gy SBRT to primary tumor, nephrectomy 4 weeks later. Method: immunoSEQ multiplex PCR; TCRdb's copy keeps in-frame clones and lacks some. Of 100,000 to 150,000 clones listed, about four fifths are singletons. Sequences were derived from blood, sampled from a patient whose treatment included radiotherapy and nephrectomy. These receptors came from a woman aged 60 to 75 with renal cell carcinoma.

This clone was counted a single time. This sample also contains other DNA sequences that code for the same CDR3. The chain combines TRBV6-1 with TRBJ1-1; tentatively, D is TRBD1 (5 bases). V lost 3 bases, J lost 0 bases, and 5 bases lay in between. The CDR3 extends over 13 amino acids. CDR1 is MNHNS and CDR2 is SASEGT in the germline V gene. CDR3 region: CASSEGVNTEAFF. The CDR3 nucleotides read TGTGCCAGCAGTGAGGGGGTGAACACTGAAGCTTTCTTT.

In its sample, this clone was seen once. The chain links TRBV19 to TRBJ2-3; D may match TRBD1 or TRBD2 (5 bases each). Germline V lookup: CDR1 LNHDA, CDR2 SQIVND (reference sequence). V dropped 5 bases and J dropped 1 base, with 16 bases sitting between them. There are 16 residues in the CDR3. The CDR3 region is CASSALRDGGTDTQYF. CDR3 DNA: TGTGCCAGTAGTGCCCTCCGGGACGGCGGCACAGATACGCAGTATTTT.

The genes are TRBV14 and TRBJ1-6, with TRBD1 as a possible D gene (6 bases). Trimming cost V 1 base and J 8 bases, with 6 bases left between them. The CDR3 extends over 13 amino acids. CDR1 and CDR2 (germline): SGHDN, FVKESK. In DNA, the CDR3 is TGTGCCAGCAGCCAAGCAGGGGATTCACCCCTCCACTTT. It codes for CASSQAGDSPLHF.

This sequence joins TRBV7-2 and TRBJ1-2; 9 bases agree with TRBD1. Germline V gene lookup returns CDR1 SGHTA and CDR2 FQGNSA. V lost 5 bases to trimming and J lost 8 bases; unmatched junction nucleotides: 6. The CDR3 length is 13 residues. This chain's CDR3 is CASSRDREEGYTF. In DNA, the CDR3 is TGTGCCAGCAGCCGGGACAGGGAGGAGGGCTACACCTTC.

The CDR3 reads CASSAGQGNSYEQYF. In DNA form, the CDR3 reads TGTGCCAGCAGCGCGGGACAGGGGAATTCCTACGAGCAGTACTTC. The V and J genes are TRBV9 and TRBJ2-7, with 10 bases matching TRBD1. In germline, CDR1 is SGDLS, CDR2 YYNGEE. The CDR3 consists of 15 residues. Trimming at V came to 3 bases and at J to 1 base, leaving 4 bases not matched to a gene.

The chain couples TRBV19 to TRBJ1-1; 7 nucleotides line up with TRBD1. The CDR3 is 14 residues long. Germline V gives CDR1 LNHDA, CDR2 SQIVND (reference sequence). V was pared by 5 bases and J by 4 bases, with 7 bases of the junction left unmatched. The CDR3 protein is CASSVTGYGTEAFF. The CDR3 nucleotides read TGTGCCAGTAGTGTGACAGGGTATGGCACTGAAGCTTTCTTT.

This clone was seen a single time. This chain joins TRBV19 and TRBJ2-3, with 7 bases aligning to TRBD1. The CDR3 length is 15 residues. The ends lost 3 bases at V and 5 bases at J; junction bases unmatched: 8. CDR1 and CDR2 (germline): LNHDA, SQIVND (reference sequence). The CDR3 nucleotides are TGTGCCAGTAGTATTCGGCAGGGGGTTCTAGATACGCAGTATTTT. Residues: CASSIRQGVLDTQYF.

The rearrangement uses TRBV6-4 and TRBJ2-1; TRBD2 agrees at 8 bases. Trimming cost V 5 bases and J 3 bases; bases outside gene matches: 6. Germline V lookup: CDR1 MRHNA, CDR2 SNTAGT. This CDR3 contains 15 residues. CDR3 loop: CASSLDSGGYNEQFF. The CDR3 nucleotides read TGTGCCAGCAGTCTAGACAGCGGGGGCTACAATGAGCAGTTCTTC.

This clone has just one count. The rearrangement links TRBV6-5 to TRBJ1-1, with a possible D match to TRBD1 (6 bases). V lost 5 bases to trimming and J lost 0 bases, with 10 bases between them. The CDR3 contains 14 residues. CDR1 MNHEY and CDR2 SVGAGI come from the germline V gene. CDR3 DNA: TGTGCCAGCAGTCCCCCAGGGGTGAACACTGAAGCTTTCTTT. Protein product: CASSPPGVNTEAFF.

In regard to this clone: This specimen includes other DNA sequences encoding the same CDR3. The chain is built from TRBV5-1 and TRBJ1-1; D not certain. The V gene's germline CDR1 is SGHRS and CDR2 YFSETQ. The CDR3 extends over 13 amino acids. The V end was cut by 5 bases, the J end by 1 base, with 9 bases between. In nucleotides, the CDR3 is TGCGCCAGCAGGACCCGTACGAACACTGAAGCTTTCTTT. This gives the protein CASRTRTNTEAFF. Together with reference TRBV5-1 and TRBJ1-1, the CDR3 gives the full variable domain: KAGVTQTPRYLIKTRGQQVTLSCSPISGHRSVSWYQQTPGQGLQFLFEYFSETQRNKGNFPGRFSGRQFSNSRSEMNVSTLELGDSALYLCASRTRTNTEAFFGQGTRLTVV.

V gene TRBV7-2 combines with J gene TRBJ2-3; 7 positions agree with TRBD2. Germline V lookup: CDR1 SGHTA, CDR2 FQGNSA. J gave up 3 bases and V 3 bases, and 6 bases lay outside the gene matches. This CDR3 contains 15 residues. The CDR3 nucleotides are TGTGCCAGCAGCTTTGGCCGGGGAGGGACAGATACGCAGTATTTT. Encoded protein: CASSFGRGGTDTQYF. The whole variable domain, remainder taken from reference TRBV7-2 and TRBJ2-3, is GAGVSQSPSNKVTEKGKDVELRCDPISGHTALYWYRQSLGQGLEFLIYFQGNSAPDKSGLPSDRFSAERTGGSVSTLTIQRTQQEDSAVYLCASSFGRGGTDTQYFGPGTRLTVL.